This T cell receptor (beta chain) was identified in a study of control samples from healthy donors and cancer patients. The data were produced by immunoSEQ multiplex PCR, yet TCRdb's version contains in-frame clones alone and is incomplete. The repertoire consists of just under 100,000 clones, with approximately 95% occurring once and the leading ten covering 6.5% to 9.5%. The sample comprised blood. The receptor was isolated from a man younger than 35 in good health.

CDR3 DNA sequence: TGTGCCAGCAGCCTCGTCAATGGACAGGGGCAAGAGACCCAGTACTTC. Its translation is CASSLVNGQGQETQYF. The chain combines TRBV7-8 with TRBJ2-5, with 9 bases aligning to TRBD1. This CDR3 contains 16 residues. Looked up from germline, CDR1 is SGHVS and CDR2 is FQNEAQ. V was clipped by 5 bases and J by 2 bases; unmatched bases: 9.